These 17 T cell receptor beta chains share one sample of origin, sequenced in a study of cytomegalovirus exposure and HLA in healthy donors. Sequencing was performed with immunoSEQ multiplex PCR; in TCRdb, only in-frame clones are kept and a portion is missing. Of tens of thousands of clones detected, 90% to 96% appear once; the ten largest clones hold 1% to 1.5%. The sample consisted of PBMCs. These receptors were collected from a woman in her late teens or twenties in good health and CMV-seronegative.

The chain employs TRBV6-5 and TRBJ2-1, with 8 bases fitting TRBD2. The junction had 4 bases not matched to a gene; V was cut back by 0 bases and J by 3 bases. The CDR3 length is 16 residues. The germline V gene has CDR1 MNHEY and CDR2 SVGAGI. Here the CDR3 reads CASSYSSGRSYNEQFF. As DNA, the CDR3 is TGTGCCAGCAGTTACTCAAGCGGGAGAAGCTACAATGAGCAGTTCTTC.

This chain connects TRBV29-1 to TRBJ2-7; 9 nucleotides align to TRBD2. The junction had 9 bases not matched to a gene; V was cut back by 3 bases and J by 3 bases. CDR3 length equals 15 residues. CDR1 is SQVTM, CDR2 ANQGSEA, per germline. The CDR3 coding sequence is TGCAGCGTTGAGTGGGCGGGGGGGGGAAACTACGAGCAGTACTTC. Encoded protein: CSVEWAGGGNYEQYF.

The J gene is TRBJ2-3, the V gene TRBV18; D is possibly TRBD2 (6 bases). From germline, CDR1 is KGHSH and CDR2 LQKENI. Trimming cost V 5 bases and J 4 bases, with 16 bases left between them. The CDR3 totals 15 residues. The CDR3 protein is CASSAPGVWADTQYF. Written as DNA, the CDR3 is TGTGCCAGCTCAGCGCCGGGGGTCTGGGCAGATACGCAGTATTTT.

The V call is TRBV29-1, the J call TRBJ2-1; 9 nucleotides line up with TRBD2. From germline, CDR1 is SQVTM and CDR2 ANQGSEA. Unmatched junction bases numbered 11, after V lost 6 bases and J lost 8 bases. This CDR3 is 14 amino acids long. The CDR3 nucleotides are TGCAGCGTCCTGGGCCTAGCGGGATTCGATGAGCAGTTCTTC. Translation gives CSVLGLAGFDEQFF.

The rearrangement links TRBV5-4 to TRBJ1-1; 8 bases are shared with TRBD1. The V gene end was trimmed by 3 bases and the J gene end by 5 bases; junction bases not matched to a gene: 6. Germline values: CDR1 SGHNT, CDR2 YYREEE (reference sequence). The length of the CDR3 is 14 residues. CDR3 nucleotide sequence: TGTGCCAGCAGCTCTAGACAGGGGAGGACTGAAGCTTTCTTT. Its protein is CASSSRQGRTEAFF.

This clone was seen just once. The DNA of the CDR3 is TGTGCCAGCAGCCGAACAGGGGGTCGAGGTCAGCCCCAGCATTTT. This codes for CASSRTGGRGQPQHF. This rearrangement joins TRBV11-2 to TRBJ1-5; 8 bases agree with TRBD1. V trimming: 5 bases; J trimming: 6 bases; junction bases outside the gene matches: 9. CDR3 length: 15 residues. CDR1 and CDR2 (germline): SGHAT, FQNNGV.

The rearrangement links TRBV30 to TRBJ2-2; TRBD2 agrees at 13 bases. V shed 1 base and J 6 bases; nucleotides not matched to a gene: 11. Germline CDR1 is GTSNPN and CDR2 is SVGIG (reference sequence). This CDR3 is 18 amino acids long. CDR3 bases: TGTGCCTGGAGTGCCCGAAGGACTAGCGGGAGTGGCGCCGGGGAGCTGTTTTTT. Protein: CAWSARRTSGSGAGELFF.

The chain links TRBV27 to TRBJ2-7; the D gene is possibly TRBD1 (8 bases). Deletions cut 8 bases from V and 0 bases from J, with 17 bases between. The CDR3 runs to 15 residues. CDR1 and CDR2 from the germline V gene are MNHEY and SMNVEV (reference sequence). The CDR3, as DNA: TGTGCCAGCTCCAACAGGGGGAGGGTCTCCTACGAGCAGTACTTC. Translated, it gives CASSNRGRVSYEQYF.

The chain has TRBV6-5 and TRBJ1-3, with D possibly being TRBD1 (5 bases). The V gene lost 6 bases and the J gene lost 0 bases, with 9 bases spanning the gap. The germline V gene has CDR1 MNHEY and CDR2 SVGAGI. This CDR3 region has 14 residues. The CDR3 nucleotides are TGTGCCAGCAGGCGGGGGTCCTCTGGAAACACCATATATTTT. Its protein product is CASRRGSSGNTIYF.

Concerning this clone: One junction end does not reproduce the germline sequence, and a read error may be involved. J is TRBJ2-4 and V is TRBV7-2; 9 bases map to TRBD1. Germline V gives CDR1 SGHTA, CDR2 FQGNSA. The length of the CDR3 is 13 residues. The CDR3 nucleotides are TGTGCCAGCAGCACAGCCCCGGACAGGGGACGGGACTTC. This encodes CASSTAPDRGRDF.

V usage is TRBV5-1 and J usage is TRBJ2-2; 12 nucleotides align to TRBD2. The CDR3 is 15 amino acids. V gave up 5 bases and J gave up 8 bases; unmatched junction bases: 7. Germline CDR1 is SGHRS and CDR2 is YFSETQ. The CDR3 DNA is TGCGCCAGCAGGACGACTAGCGGGAGTGGTGGGGAGCTGTTTTTT. It is translated as CASRTTSGSGGELFF.

V gene TRBV5-4 combines with J gene TRBJ2-2; 8 nucleotides match TRBD1. The CDR3 contains 16 residues. Per the germline V gene, CDR1 is SGHNT and CDR2 is YYREEE (reference sequence). With V trimmed by 4 bases and J by 2 bases, 7 bases remained unmatched. CDR3 sequence: CASSSWTGPNTGELFF. The CDR3 DNA is TGTGCCAGCAGCAGCTGGACAGGGCCCAACACCGGGGAGCTGTTTTTT.

This chain uses TRBV28 with TRBJ2-1; 12 nucleotides line up with TRBD2. The CDR3 loop spans 19 amino acids. With V trimmed by 5 bases and J by 0 bases, 11 bases remained unmatched. Germline V gene sequence: CDR1 MDHEN, CDR2 SYDVKM. CDR3 nucleotide sequence: TGTGCCAGCAGTCTTAGCGTGACTAGCGGGGGACGCTCCTACAATGAGCAGTTCTTC. Its protein product is CASSLSVTSGGRSYNEQFF.

The CDR3: CATRGTTRGEQYF. The CDR3 DNA follows: TGTGCAACGCGTGGGACTACCCGGGGGGAGCAGTACTTC. This chain connects TRBV7-9 to TRBJ2-7; 7 nucleotides line up with TRBD2. CDR1 is SEHNR and CDR2 is FQNEAQ in the germline V gene (reference sequence). There are 13 residues in the CDR3.

The chain employs TRBV6-1 and TRBJ2-7; TRBD2 aligns across 8 bases. Trimming removed 2 bases from V and 4 bases from J; junction bases left unmatched: 7. Germline values: CDR1 MNHNS, CDR2 SASEGT. This CDR3 is built from 15 residues. The CDR3 coding sequence is TGTGCCAGCAGTGAAACAGGTACGGGAGGGTACGAGCAGTACTTC. Its translation: CASSETGTGGYEQYF.

This sequence joins TRBV9 and TRBJ2-3; D remains unclear. CDR1 SGDLS and CDR2 YYNGEE come from the germline V gene. Trimming pared 0 bases from V and 1 base from J, leaving 12 bases between. The CDR3 is made up of 16 amino acids. The chain's CDR3 is CASSVADFPGTDTQYF. The CDR3, as DNA: TGTGCCAGCAGCGTAGCCGACTTCCCGGGCACAGATACGCAGTATTTT.

The table lists this clone with a count of one. This rearrangement joins TRBV29-1 to TRBJ2-7; D is perhaps TRBD2 (6 bases). The CDR3 runs 11 residues. Germline-derived CDR1 and CDR2 are SQVTM and ANQGSEA. V was pared by 7 bases and J by 6 bases, with 13 bases between. The CDR3 sequence: CSAMRRGEQYF. The CDR3 bases are TGCAGCGCCATGAGGCGGGGCGAGCAGTACTTC.